A single sample gave rise to the 25 T cell receptor beta chains below, sequenced in a study of CD8+ T cells in alopecia areata. RNA was extracted and reverse transcribed into cDNA as the sequencing template. Assay: immunoSEQ multiplex PCR; the TCRdb copy retains only in-frame clones and omits some. The table includes some 180,000 clones, 56% detected once. What was sequenced was CD8+ T cells sorted from blood. These receptor sequences come from a human donor in good health.

CDR3 region: CASSIGLGQETQYF. Written as DNA, the CDR3 is TGTGCCAGCAGCATTGGACTGGGCCAAGAGACCCAGTACTTC. The gene calls are TRBV2 and TRBJ2-5; possible D gene TRBD2, 5 bases. The ends were cut back, 6 bases at V and 1 base at J, with 12 bases in the middle. The V gene's germline CDR1 is SNHLY and CDR2 FYNNEI. The CDR3 spans 14 residues.

The chain links TRBV29-1 to TRBJ2-7; D assignment may be TRBD1 or TRBD2 (5 bases each). V lost 4 bases to trimming and J lost 7 bases, with 11 bases between them. Germline values: CDR1 SQVTM, CDR2 ANQGSEA. The CDR3 sequence is 11 residues long. In DNA, the CDR3 is TGCAGCGTTGGGGACCCGATGGAGCAGTACTTC. This codes for CSVGDPMEQYF.

The gene calls are TRBV14 and TRBJ1-3; D ambiguous. The CDR3 totals 13 residues. With 6 bases removed from V and 3 bases from J, the gap between germline ends came to 9 bases. Germline-derived CDR1 and CDR2 are SGHDN and FVKESK. The CDR3 reads CASRADVGNTIYF. CDR3 DNA sequence: TGTGCCAGCAGGGCGGACGTTGGAAACACCATATATTTT.

This clone was picked up a small number of times. Additional DNA sequences in this sample encode the identical CDR3. The chain couples TRBV29-1 to TRBJ2-7; no firm D call. V lost 2 bases and J lost 2, with 7 bases in between. This CDR3 region has 12 residues. The germline V gene encodes CDR1 SQVTM and CDR2 ANQGSEA. The CDR3 spells CSVESGPYEQYF. The CDR3 DNA is TGCAGCGTTGAATCTGGGCCCTACGAGCAGTACTTC.

This chain uses TRBV11-2 with TRBJ2-1; D unclear. CDR1 SGHAT and CDR2 FQNNGV come from the germline V gene. Deletions cut 5 bases from V and 2 bases from J, with 16 bases between. CDR3 length equals 16 residues. CDR3 DNA: TGTGCCAGCAGCCCGAAAGGCAGACCACCCTACAATGAGCAGTTCTTC. Translated, it gives CASSPKGRPPYNEQFF.

The chain has TRBV29-1 and TRBJ1-2; D uncertain. Trimming removed 7 bases from V and 2 bases from J, with 17 bases in between. The V gene's germline CDR1 is SQVTM and CDR2 ANQGSEA. The CDR3 covers 14 residues. CDR3 in amino acids: CSAPLGRENYGYTF. The CDR3 DNA sequence: TGCAGCGCCCCGCTGGGCAGAGAAAACTATGGCTACACCTTC. Filled out from reference TRBV29-1 and TRBJ1-2, the complete variable domain reads SAVISQKPSRDICQRGTSLTIQCQVDSQVTMMFWYRQQPGQSLTLIATANQGSEATYESGFVIDKFPISRPNLTFSTLTVSNMSPEDSSIYLCSAPLGRENYGYTFGSGTRLTVV.

The J gene is TRBJ2-5, the V gene TRBV29-1; D might be TRBD1 or TRBD2, each matching 5 bases. Germline values: CDR1 SQVTM, CDR2 ANQGSEA. The CDR3 runs to 15 residues. The ends were cut back, 4 bases at V and 4 bases at J, with 19 bases in the middle. The CDR3 nucleotides read TGCAGCGTTGTTCCGGTTGGGGGTGGGGGAGAGACCCAGTACTTC. Encoded protein: CSVVPVGGGGETQYF.

The genes are TRBV29-1 and TRBJ2-5, with D possibly being TRBD1 (6 bases). The germline V gene encodes CDR1 SQVTM and CDR2 ANQGSEA. The V end lost 3 bases, the J end lost 5 bases, and 16 bases lay between the germline ends. The CDR3 consists of 14 residues. The CDR3 sequence is CSVDPGEWRETQYF. In DNA, the CDR3 is TGCAGCGTTGATCCAGGGGAGTGGCGGGAGACCCAGTACTTC.

This clone was counted a few times. The chain recombines TRBV19 with TRBJ2-2, with TRBD1 identical over 12 bases. J lost 6 bases, V lost 4 bases, and 6 bases had no gene match. The CDR3 runs 16 residues. The V gene's germline CDR1 is LNHDA and CDR2 SQIVND (reference sequence). DNA of the CDR3: TGTGCCAGTAGTACACCGGGACAGGGGGCCGCCGGGGAGCTGTTTTTT. It encodes CASSTPGQGAAGELFF.

This clone was picked up a small number of times. The genes are TRBV7-9 and TRBJ2-3; 14 bases agree with TRBD2. Trimming at V came to 5 bases and at J to 4 bases, leaving 5 bases not matched to a gene. CDR1 SEHNR and CDR2 FQNEAQ come from the germline V gene (reference sequence). This CDR3 region has 16 residues. CDR3 amino acids: CASSMTSGGASDTQYF. For the CDR3, the DNA is TGTGCCAGCAGCATGACTAGCGGGGGGGCCTCAGATACGCAGTATTTT.

The genes are TRBV15 and TRBJ1-2; TRBD1 might be the D (6 bases). The germline V gene encodes CDR1 LNHNV and CDR2 YYDKDF (reference sequence). The CDR3 covers 14 residues. Trimming pared 3 bases from V and 6 bases from J, leaving 14 bases between. CDR3 amino acids: CATSSRRGGHGYTF. The CDR3 nucleotides are TGTGCCACCAGCAGCAGAAGGGGGGGGCATGGCTACACCTTC.

The V and J genes are TRBV9 and TRBJ1-6, with unresolved D. Germline CDR1 is SGDLS and CDR2 is YYNGEE. The CDR3 extends over 13 amino acids. The V end lost 3 bases, the J end lost 7 bases, and 8 bases lay between the germline ends. The CDR3 region is CASSGTSNSPLHF. CDR3 nucleotides: TGTGCCAGCAGCGGGACCTCAAATTCACCCCTCCACTTT.

This clone has only one observation. The chain carries TRBV29-1 and TRBJ1-2, with 7 positions matching TRBD1. The CDR3 is 12 amino acids. J gave up 6 bases and V 5 bases, and 6 bases lay outside the gene matches. The germline gives CDR1 SQVTM, CDR2 ANQGSEA. CDR3 residues: CSVRQGVHGYTF. For the CDR3, the DNA is TGCAGCGTTCGGCAGGGGGTCCATGGCTACACCTTC.

This rearrangement joins TRBV4-1 to TRBJ1-1; TRBD1 agrees at 10 bases. Germline V lookup: CDR1 MGHRA, CDR2 YSYEKL. The CDR3 extends over 17 amino acids. J was trimmed by 5 bases and V by 0 bases; bases with no gene match: 9. CDR3 residues: CASSQDSWDRGKTEAFF. CDR3 coding DNA: TGCGCCAGCAGCCAAGATTCTTGGGACAGGGGTAAAACTGAAGCTTTCTTT.

The V gene is TRBV7-3, the J gene TRBJ1-1, with D perhaps TRBD1 (6 bases). The germline gives CDR1 SGHTA, CDR2 FQGTGA. This CDR3 is 15 amino acids long. V was shortened by 5 bases and J by 0 bases, with 13 bases between the two germline ends. CDR3 loop: CASSPGGGLNTEAFF. CDR3 sequence (DNA): TGTGCCAGCAGCCCAGGCGGGGGCCTGAACACTGAAGCTTTCTTT.

CDR3 sequence (DNA): TGTGCCAGCAGTGAATTTGTAGTTAATTCACCCCTCCACTTT. Protein sequence: CASSEFVVNSPLHF. This chain joins TRBV2 and TRBJ1-6; D is ambiguous. This CDR3 spans 14 amino acids. V was shortened by 2 bases and J by 6 bases, with 8 bases between the two germline ends. Germline V gene lookup returns CDR1 SNHLY and CDR2 FYNNEI.

This chain joins TRBV4-1 and TRBJ2-5, with TRBD2 matching over 11 bases. This CDR3 is built from 15 residues. The germline V gene has CDR1 MGHRA and CDR2 YSYEKL. V was clipped by 4 bases and J by 2 bases; unmatched bases: 3. CDR3 loop: CASSPSGGLQETQYF. Written as DNA, the CDR3 is TGCGCCAGCAGCCCTAGCGGGGGGCTTCAAGAGACCCAGTACTTC.

The rearrangement uses TRBV5-1 and TRBJ1-3; D remains ambiguous. CDR3 length equals 14 residues. Deletions cut 0 bases from V and 4 bases from J, with 8 bases between. Germline assignment: CDR1 SGHRS and CDR2 YFSETQ. CDR3 residues: CASSLDLGGNTIYF. CDR3 sequence (DNA): TGCGCCAGCAGCTTGGATCTGGGGGGAAACACCATATATTTT.

The rearrangement links TRBV27 to TRBJ2-1; 9 bases align to TRBD2. The trim removed 5 bases at V and 0 bases at J, leaving 11 bases unmatched. In germline, CDR1 is MNHEY, CDR2 SMNVEV (reference sequence). The CDR3 covers 18 residues. The CDR3, as DNA: TGTGCCAGCAGTAGATTTAGCGGGGGCCAGAGCTCCTACAATGAGCAGTTCTTC. Residues: CASSRFSGGQSSYNEQFF.

This clone has more than one count but fewer than ten. The rearrangement joins TRBV2 to TRBJ1-5, with a weak D call TRBD1 (5 bases). Trimming took off 1 base at V and 2 bases at J, with 15 bases between the two ends. This CDR3 spans 17 amino acids. Germline V gene lookup returns CDR1 SNHLY and CDR2 FYNNEI. The CDR3 spells CASSEDLGQGGNQPQHF. CDR3 sequence (DNA): TGTGCCAGCAGTGAAGACCTAGGACAAGGTGGCAATCAGCCCCAGCATTTT.

The chain couples TRBV5-6 to TRBJ1-1, with TRBD1 matching 7 bases. The CDR3 contains 15 residues. CDR1 and CDR2 from the germline V gene are SGHDT and YYEEEE. J gave up 5 bases and V 0 bases, and 7 bases lay outside the gene matches. The CDR3 protein is CASSLEGGRGTEAFF. In nucleotides, the CDR3 is TGTGCCAGCAGCTTGGAAGGGGGCCGGGGTACTGAAGCTTTCTTT.

The chain has TRBV27 and TRBJ2-7; the D gene is possibly TRBD1 (6 bases). The CDR3 has 14 residues. The V and J ends lost 6 bases and 0 bases respectively, with 12 bases between them. Germline assignment: CDR1 MNHEY and CDR2 SMNVEV (reference sequence). The DNA for the CDR3 is TGTGCCAGCAGCTCAGGGGTATACTCCTACGAGCAGTACTTC. It specifies CASSSGVYSYEQYF.

CDR3 nucleotides: TGCAGCGTTGAGGCCTCTCTCCCTTCCCTATCGGGCTACACCTTC. It specifies CSVEASLPSLSGYTF. The chain carries TRBV29-1 and TRBJ1-2; D uncertain. V dropped 3 bases and J dropped 8 bases, with 22 bases sitting between them. The CDR3 spans 15 residues. Germline assignment: CDR1 SQVTM and CDR2 ANQGSEA.

The rearrangement links TRBV7-8 to TRBJ1-4; 7 nucleotides match TRBD1. CDR1 SGHVS and CDR2 FQNEAQ come from the germline V gene. Trimming at V came to 3 bases and at J to 5 bases, leaving 18 bases not matched to a gene. This CDR3 region has 19 residues. The CDR3 DNA follows: TGTGCCAGCAGCTTCATCCCCTGGGAGCGGGCAGGGGGAAATGAAAAACTGTTTTTT. Protein product: CASSFIPWERAGGNEKLFF.

This clone was counted a few times. The V and J genes are TRBV13 and TRBJ1-1, with 10 bases identical to TRBD1. Germline values: CDR1 PRHDT, CDR2 FYEKMQ (reference sequence). This CDR3 has 14 amino acids. V shed 5 bases and J 4 bases; nucleotides not matched to a gene: 4. The CDR3 is CASSPGDRGTEAFF. The CDR3 DNA reads TGTGCCAGCAGCCCAGGGGACAGGGGCACTGAAGCTTTCTTT.